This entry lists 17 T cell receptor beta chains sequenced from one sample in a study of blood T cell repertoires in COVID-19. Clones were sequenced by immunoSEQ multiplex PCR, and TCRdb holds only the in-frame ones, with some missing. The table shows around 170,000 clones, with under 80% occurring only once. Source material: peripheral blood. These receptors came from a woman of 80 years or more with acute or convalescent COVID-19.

CDR3 DNA sequence: TGTGCCAGCAGTTTAGACATGGTAGGGGACTATGGCTACACCTTC. Amino acids: CASSLDMVGDYGYTF. The gene calls are TRBV27 and TRBJ1-2; maybe TRBD1 (5 bases). This CDR3 spans 15 amino acids. The V end was cut by 2 bases, the J end by 3 bases, with 13 bases between. Germline assignment: CDR1 MNHEY and CDR2 SMNVEV (reference sequence).

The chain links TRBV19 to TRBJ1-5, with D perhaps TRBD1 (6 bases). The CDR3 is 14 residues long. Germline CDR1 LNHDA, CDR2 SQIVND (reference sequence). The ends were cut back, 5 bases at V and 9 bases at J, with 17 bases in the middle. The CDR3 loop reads CASSGGTQLGPQHF. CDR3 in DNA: TGTGCCAGTAGTGGTGGGACACAACTAGGGCCCCAGCATTTT. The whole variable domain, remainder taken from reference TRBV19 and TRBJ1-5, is DGGITQSPKYLFRKEGQNVTLSCEQNLNHDAMYWYRQDPGQGLRLIYYSQIVNDFQKGDIAEGYSVSREKKESFPLTVTSAQKNPTAFYLCASSGGTQLGPQHFGDGTRLSIL.

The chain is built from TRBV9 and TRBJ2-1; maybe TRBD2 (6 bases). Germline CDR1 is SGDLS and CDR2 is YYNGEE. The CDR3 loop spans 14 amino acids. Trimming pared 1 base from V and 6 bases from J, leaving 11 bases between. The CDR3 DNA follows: TGTGCCAGCAGCGTATTGACTAGTAGCAATGAGCAGTTCTTC. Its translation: CASSVLTSSNEQFF.

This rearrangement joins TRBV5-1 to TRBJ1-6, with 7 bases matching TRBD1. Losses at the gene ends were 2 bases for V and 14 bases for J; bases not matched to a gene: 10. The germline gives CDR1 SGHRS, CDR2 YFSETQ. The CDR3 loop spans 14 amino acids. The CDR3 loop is CASSFGQENSALHF. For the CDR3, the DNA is TGCGCCAGCAGCTTTGGACAGGAGAATTCGGCCCTCCACTTT.

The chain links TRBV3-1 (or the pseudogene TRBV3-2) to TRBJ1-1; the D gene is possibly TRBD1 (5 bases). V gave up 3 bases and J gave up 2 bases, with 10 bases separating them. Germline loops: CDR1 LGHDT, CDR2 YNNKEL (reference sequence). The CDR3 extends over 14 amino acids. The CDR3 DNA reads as TGTGCCAGCAGCCATCGAGACAGTAACACTGAAGCTTTCTTT. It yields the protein CASSHRDSNTEAFF.

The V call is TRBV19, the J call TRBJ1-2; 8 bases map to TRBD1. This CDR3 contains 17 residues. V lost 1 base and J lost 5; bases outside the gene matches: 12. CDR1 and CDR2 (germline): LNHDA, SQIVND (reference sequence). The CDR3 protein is CASSIAAGGTPLYGYTF. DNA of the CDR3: TGTGCCAGTAGTATAGCTGCAGGGGGCACACCCTTGTATGGCTACACCTTC.

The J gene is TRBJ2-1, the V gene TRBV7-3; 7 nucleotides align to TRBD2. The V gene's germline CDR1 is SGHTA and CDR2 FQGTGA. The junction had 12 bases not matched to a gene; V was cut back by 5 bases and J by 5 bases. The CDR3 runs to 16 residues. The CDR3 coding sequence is TGTGCCAGCAGCCAAAGAGGGCGGGGGAATGACAATGAGCAGTTCTTC. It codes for CASSQRGRGNDNEQFF.

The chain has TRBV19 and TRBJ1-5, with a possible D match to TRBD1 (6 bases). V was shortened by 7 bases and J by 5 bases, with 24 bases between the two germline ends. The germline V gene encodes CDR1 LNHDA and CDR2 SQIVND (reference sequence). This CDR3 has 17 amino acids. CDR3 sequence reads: CASTFIRQAGVYQPQHF. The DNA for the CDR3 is TGTGCCAGTACTTTTATTCGGCAGGCAGGGGTTTATCAGCCCCAGCATTTT.

The CDR3, as DNA: TGTGCCAGCAGGGTAACAGGGGGCAGCAATCAGCCCCAGCATTTT. As protein: CASRVTGGSNQPQHF. The chain links TRBV6-5 to TRBJ1-5; 9 bases fit TRBD1. CDR1 is MNHEY and CDR2 is SVGAGI in the germline V gene. The trim removed 6 bases at V and 1 base at J, leaving 4 bases unmatched. The CDR3 loop spans 15 amino acids.

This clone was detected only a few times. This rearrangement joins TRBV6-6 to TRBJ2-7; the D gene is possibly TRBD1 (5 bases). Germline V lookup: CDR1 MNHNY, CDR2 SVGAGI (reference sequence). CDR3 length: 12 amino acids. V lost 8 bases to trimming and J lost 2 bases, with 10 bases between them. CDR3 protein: CASGAETYEQYF. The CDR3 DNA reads TGTGCCAGCGGGGCAGAGACCTACGAGCAGTACTTC.

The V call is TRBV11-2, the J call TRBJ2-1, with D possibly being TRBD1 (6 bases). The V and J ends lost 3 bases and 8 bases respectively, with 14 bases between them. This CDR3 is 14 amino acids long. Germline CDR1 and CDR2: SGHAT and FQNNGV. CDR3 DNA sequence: TGTGCCAGCAGCTTGGGGGACATGCGGGATGAGCAGTTCTTC. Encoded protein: CASSLGDMRDEQFF.

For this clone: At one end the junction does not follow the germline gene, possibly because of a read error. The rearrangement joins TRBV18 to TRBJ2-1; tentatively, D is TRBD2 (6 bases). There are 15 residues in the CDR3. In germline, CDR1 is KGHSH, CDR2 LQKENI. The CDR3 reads CASDKGTASFNEQFF. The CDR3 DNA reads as TGTGCCAGCGATAAGGGGACTGCGTCCTTCAATGAGCAGTTCTTC.

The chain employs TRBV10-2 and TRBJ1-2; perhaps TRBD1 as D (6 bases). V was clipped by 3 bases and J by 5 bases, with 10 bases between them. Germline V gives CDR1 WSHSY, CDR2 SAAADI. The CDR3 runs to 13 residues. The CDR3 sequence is CASSEGGVYGYTF. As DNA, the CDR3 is TGCGCCAGCAGTGAAGGGGGAGTATATGGCTACACCTTC.

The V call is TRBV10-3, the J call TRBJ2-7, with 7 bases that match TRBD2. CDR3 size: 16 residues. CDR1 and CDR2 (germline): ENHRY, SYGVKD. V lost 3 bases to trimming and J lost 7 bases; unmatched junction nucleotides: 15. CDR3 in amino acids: CAISESPAGEGGEQYF. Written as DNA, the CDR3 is TGTGCCATCAGTGAATCCCCGGCGGGGGAGGGAGGGGAGCAGTACTTC.

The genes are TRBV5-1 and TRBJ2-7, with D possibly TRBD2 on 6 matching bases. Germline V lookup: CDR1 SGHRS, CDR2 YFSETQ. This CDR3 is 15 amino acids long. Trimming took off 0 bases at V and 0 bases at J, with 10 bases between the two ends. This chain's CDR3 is CASSLVGGSSYEQYF. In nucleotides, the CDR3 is TGCGCCAGCAGCTTGGTGGGGGGAAGCTCCTACGAGCAGTACTTC.

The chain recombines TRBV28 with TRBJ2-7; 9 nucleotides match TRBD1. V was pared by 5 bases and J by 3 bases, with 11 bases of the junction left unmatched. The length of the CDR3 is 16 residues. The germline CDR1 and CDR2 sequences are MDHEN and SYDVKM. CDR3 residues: CASSQQGTGRLYEQYF. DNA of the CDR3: TGTGCCAGCAGTCAGCAGGGGACAGGGAGGCTCTACGAGCAGTACTTC.

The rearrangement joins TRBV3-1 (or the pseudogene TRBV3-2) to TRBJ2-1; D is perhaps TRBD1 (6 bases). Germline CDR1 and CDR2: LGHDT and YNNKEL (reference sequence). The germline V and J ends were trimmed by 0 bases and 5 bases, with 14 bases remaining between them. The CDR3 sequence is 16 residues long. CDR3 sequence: CASSQDDRFPNNEQFF. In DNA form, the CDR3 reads TGTGCCAGCAGCCAAGACGACAGGTTCCCTAACAATGAGCAGTTCTTC.